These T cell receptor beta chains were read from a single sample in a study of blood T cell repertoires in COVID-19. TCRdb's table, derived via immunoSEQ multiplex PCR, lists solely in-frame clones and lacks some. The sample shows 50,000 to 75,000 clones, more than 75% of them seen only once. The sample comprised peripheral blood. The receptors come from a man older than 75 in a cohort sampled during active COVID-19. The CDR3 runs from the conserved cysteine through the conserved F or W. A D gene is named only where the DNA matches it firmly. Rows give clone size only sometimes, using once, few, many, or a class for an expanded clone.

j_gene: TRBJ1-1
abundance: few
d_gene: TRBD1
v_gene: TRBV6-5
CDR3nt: TGTGCCAGCAGTCATTCGGGACAGGGGAGCGCTGAAGCTTTCTTT
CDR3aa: CASSHSGQGSAEAFF

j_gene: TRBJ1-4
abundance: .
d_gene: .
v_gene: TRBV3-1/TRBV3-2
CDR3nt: TGTGCCAGCAGCCAACACCGGGGTGAAAAACTGTTTTTT
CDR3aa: CASSQHRGEKLFF

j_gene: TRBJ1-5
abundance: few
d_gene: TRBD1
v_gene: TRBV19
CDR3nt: TGTGCCAGTAGTCCAATTTCCCGGGGACAGAATCAGCCCCAGCATTTT
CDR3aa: CASSPISRGQNQPQHF

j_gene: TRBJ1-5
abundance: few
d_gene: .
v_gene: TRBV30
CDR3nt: TGTGCCTGGAGTTCAGGAAACAATCAGCCCCAGCATTTT
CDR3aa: CAWSSGNNQPQHF

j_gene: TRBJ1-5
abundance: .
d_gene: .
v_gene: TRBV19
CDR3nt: TGTGCCAGTAGCCCAAATAGGGGAGGCGCCCAGCATTTT
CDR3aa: CASSPNRGGAQHF

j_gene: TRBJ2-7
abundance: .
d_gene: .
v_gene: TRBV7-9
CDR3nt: TGTGCCAGCAGCCTTGAACTAGTCTACGAGCAGTACTTC
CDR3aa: CASSLELVYEQYF

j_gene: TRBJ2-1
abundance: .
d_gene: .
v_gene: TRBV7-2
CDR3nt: TGTGCCAGCAGCTTAGCGGGGGGGCCCCCCCATGAGCAGTTCTTC
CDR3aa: CASSLAGGPPHEQFF

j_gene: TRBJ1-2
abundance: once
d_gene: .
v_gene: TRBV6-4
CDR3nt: TGTGCCAGCAGTGAAGGGCCAGGGCGGGGCTATGGCTACACCTTC
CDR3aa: CASSEGPGRGYGYTF

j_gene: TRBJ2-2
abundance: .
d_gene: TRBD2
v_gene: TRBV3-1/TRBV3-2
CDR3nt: TGTGCCAGCAGCCAAGAAGGGACTAGCGGGAAGAGAGGAACCGGGGAGCTGTTTTTT
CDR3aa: CASSQEGTSGKRGTGELFF

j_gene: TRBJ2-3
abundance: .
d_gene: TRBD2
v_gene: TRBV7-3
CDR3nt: TGTGCCAGCAGCCCTAGCGGGAGGGCAGATACGCAGTATTTT
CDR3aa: CASSPSGRADTQYF

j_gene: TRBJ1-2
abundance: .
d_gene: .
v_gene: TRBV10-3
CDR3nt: TGTGCCATCAGTGAAGAGAACTATGGCTACACCTTC
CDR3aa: CAISEENYGYTF

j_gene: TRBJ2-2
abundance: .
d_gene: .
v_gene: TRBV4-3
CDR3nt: TGCGCCAGCAGCCGACGGGACACCGCCACCGGGGAGCTGTTTTTT
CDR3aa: CASSRRDTATGELFF

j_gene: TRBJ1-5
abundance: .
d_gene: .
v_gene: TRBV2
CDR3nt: TGTGCCAGCAGTGAGGCACCCGGCAATCAGCCCCAGCATTTT
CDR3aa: CASSEAPGNQPQHF

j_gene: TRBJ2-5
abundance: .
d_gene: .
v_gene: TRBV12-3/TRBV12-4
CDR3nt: TGTGCCAGCAGGCGGACAGTCCAAGAGACCCAGTACTTC
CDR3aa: CASRRTVQETQYF

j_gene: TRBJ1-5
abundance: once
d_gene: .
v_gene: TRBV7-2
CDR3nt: TGTGCCAGCAGCTTAGCGGGCGCTGCCGGGAGGGCCCAGCATTTT
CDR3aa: CASSLAGAAGRAQHF

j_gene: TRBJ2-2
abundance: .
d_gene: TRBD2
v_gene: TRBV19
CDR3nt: TGTGCCAGTAGTATAGTGGGAGGGCTAGCGGGAGATACCGGGGAGCTGTTTTTT
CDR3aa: CASSIVGGLAGDTGELFF

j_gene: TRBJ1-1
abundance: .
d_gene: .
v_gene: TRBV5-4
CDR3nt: TGTGCCAGCAGGTTGATTTTGGGGAGCACTGAAGCTTTCTTT
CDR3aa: CASRLILGSTEAFF

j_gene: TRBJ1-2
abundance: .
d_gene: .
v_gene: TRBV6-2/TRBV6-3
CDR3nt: TGTGCCAGCAGTACAGGGTCCTGGGGCTACACCTTC
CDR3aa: CASSTGSWGYTF

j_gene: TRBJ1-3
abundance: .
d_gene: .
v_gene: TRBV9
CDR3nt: TGTGCCAGCAGCGTAGGGGGCAGCTCTGGAAACACCATATATTTT
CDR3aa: CASSVGGSSGNTIYF

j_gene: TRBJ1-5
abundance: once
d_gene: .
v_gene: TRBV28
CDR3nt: TGTGCCAGCAGTTTTCTACAGGGAGGCAATCAGCCCCAGCATTTT
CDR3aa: CASSFLQGGNQPQHF

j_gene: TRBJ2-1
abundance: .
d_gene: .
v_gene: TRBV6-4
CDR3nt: TGTGCCAGCAGTGACTGGTATAGCGGAAGCTCCTACAATGAGCAGTTCTTC
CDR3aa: CASSDWYSGSSYNEQFF

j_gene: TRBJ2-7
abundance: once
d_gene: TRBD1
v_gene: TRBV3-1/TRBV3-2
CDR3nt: TGTGCCAGCAGCCAAGCCGCAGGGGGCCTATACGAGCAGTACTTC
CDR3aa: CASSQAAGGLYEQYF

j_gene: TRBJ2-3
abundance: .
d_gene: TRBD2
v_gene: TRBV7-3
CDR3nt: TGTGCCAGCAGCTCACTAGCGGAACTACCTCCCGGAGATACGCAGTATTTT
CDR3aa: CASSSLAELPPGDTQYF

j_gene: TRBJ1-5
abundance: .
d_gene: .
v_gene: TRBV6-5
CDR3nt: TGTGCCAGCAGCACAGTCTCAGGGGTGGGTCAGCCCCAGCATTTT
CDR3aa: CASSTVSGVGQPQHF

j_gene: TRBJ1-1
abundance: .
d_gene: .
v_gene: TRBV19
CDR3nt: TGTGCCAGTGGAGAGAGGAACACTGAAGCTTTCTTT
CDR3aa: CASGERNTEAFF

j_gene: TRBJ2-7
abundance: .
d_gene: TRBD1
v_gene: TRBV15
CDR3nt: TGTGCCACCAGCAGAGGAGGACAGGGGTCCTACGAGCAGTACTTC
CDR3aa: CATSRGGQGSYEQYF

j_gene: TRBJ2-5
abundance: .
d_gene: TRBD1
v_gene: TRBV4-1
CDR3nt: TGCGCCAGCAGCCAAGATGGGACAGGGATAGAGACCCAGTACTTC
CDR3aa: CASSQDGTGIETQYF

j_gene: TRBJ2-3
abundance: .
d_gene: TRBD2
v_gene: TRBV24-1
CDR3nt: TGTGCCACCAGTGATTCCTCGGGGACTAGCGGTCCTAGCACAGATACGCAGTATTTT
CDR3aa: CATSDSSGTSGPSTDTQYF

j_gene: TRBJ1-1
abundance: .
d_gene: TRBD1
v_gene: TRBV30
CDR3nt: TGTGCCTGGGGGACAGGGGGCCTTTCAACGGCTTTCTTT
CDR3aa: CAWGTGGLSTAFF

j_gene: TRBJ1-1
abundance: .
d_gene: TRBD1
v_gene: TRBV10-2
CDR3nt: TGCGCCAGCACTAACGGACAGGGCACTGAAGCTTTCTTT
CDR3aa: CASTNGQGTEAFF

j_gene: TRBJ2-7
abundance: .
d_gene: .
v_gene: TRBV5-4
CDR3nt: TGTGCCAGCAGTCTGCTAGCGTCCGAGCAGTACTTC
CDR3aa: CASSLLASEQYF

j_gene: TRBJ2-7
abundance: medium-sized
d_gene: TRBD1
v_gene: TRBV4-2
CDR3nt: TGTGCCAGCAGCCGATCACAGGGGGCTTACGAGCAGTACTTC
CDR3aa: CASSRSQGAYEQYF

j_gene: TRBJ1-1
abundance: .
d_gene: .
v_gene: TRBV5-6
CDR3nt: TGTGCCAGCAGCTTCAGCTCAGGGATCCTCGGTGCTTTCTTT
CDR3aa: CASSFSSGILGAFF

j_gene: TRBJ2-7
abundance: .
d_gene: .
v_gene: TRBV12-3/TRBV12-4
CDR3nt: TGTGCCAGCAGTTTACTAGCTAACGAGCAGTACTTC
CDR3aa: CASSLLANEQYF

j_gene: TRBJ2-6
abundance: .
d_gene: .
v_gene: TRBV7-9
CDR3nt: TGTGCCAGCAGCTTAGAGGCTTTTAAGGAGTCTGGGGCCAACGTCCTGACTTTC
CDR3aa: CASSLEAFKESGANVLTF

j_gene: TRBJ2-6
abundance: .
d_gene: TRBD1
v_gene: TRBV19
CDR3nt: TGTGCCAGTAGTGTAGGACAGGTCCTCTCTGGGGCCAACGTCCTGACTTTC
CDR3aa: CASSVGQVLSGANVLTF

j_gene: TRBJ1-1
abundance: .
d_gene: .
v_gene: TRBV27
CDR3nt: TGTGCCAGCAGTCCCCGTTCCAACACTGAAGCTTTCTTT
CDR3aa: CASSPRSNTEAFF